This is a list of T cell receptor beta chains from one sample in a study of blood T cell repertoires in COVID-19. Sequencing used immunoSEQ multiplex PCR; TCRdb keeps in-frame clones, though not all of them. The sample includes 100,000 to 150,000 clones, over 75% seen only once; the top ten take under 35%. The sequencing sample was made of peripheral blood. The receptors stem from a man aged 65-85 years with active or convalescent COVID-19. Each CDR3 is given with its conserved first and last residue. A D gene is named only where the DNA matches it firmly. Size values are once, few and many counts, or a class for expanded clones, and some rows have none.

len	j_gene	abundance	v_gene	d_gene	CDR3nt	CDR3aa
16	TRBJ2-1	.	TRBV9	TRBD1	TGTGCCAGCAGCACGTCGGGGACAGGGGCCTACAATGAGCAGTTCTTC	CASSTSGTGAYNEQFF
15	TRBJ2-3	.	TRBV9	TRBD2	TGTGCCAGCAGCGTTCTAGCGGGAGAGACAGATACGCAGTATTTT	CASSVLAGETDTQYF
13	TRBJ2-7	.	TRBV7-9	.	TGTGCCAGCAGCCCCGGACTCTCATACGAGCAGTACTTC	CASSPGLSYEQYF
15	TRBJ2-7	.	TRBV25-1	TRBD1	TGTGCCAGCTCCCTTCCGGACAGGGGGCCCCTCGAGCAGTACTTC	CASSLPDRGPLEQYF
16	TRBJ2-1	.	TRBV6-4	TRBD2	TGTGCCAGCAGTTATAGCGGGATTAACTCCTACAATGAGCAGTTCTTC	CASSYSGINSYNEQFF
15	TRBJ2-1	.	TRBV19	.	TGTGCCAGTAGCCCAGGACTATTGGGCCTAGGTGAGCAGTTCTTC	CASSPGLLGLGEQFF
14	TRBJ1-1	.	TRBV10-3	.	TGTGCCATCAGTGAAGACAGGTCCTACACTGAAGCTTTCTTT	CAISEDRSYTEAFF
15	TRBJ2-1	.	TRBV18	.	TGTGCCAGCTTTCGGGGGGCCCTATCCTACAATGAGCAGTTCTTC	CASFRGALSYNEQFF
17	TRBJ1-1	.	TRBV13	TRBD1	TGTGCCAGCAGCTATGGGACAGGGGGTCGGAGGGACACTGAAGCTTTCTTT	CASSYGTGGRRDTEAFF
12	TRBJ2-3	.	TRBV3-1/TRBV3-2	.	TGTGCCAGCAGCCAAAGCTCAGATACGCAGTATTTT	CASSQSSDTQYF
14	TRBJ1-4	.	TRBV7-2	TRBD1	TGTGCCAGCAGCTTAGACAACAGGGGAGAAAAACTGTTTTTT	CASSLDNRGEKLFF
18	TRBJ1-6	.	TRBV15	TRBD1	TGTGCCACCAGCAGAAACCCCGGGACAGGGGCCTCCAATTCACCCCTCCACTTT	CATSRNPGTGASNSPLHF
15	TRBJ1-1	once	TRBV9	.	TGTGCCAGCAGTAAACAGGGCCAAGGGACCACTGAAGCTTTCTTT	CASSKQGQGTTEAFF
15	TRBJ2-1	.	TRBV27	.	TGTGCCAGCAGGGAGCGGATCAGCTCCTACAATGAGCAGTTCTTC	CASRERISSYNEQFF
18	TRBJ2-1	.	TRBV5-1	TRBD2	TGCGCCAGCAGCCCGGAAGCTAGCGGGAGCAAGACATACAATGAGCAGTTCTTC	CASSPEASGSKTYNEQFF
14	TRBJ2-5	.	TRBV28	TRBD1	TGTGCCAGCAGTCCGACGGGACAGGGAGAGACCCAGTACTTC	CASSPTGQGETQYF
16	TRBJ2-3	.	TRBV27	TRBD1	TGTGCCAGCAGTTGGGGGACAGGGGTGGGCACAGATACGCAGTATTTT	CASSWGTGVGTDTQYF
12	TRBJ2-1	.	TRBV19	.	TGTGCCAGTAGTTCTTCGTCCCGGGAGCAGTTCTTC	CASSSSSREQFF
14	TRBJ1-2	.	TRBV10-3	.	TGTGCCATCAGTGAGTCGCCACAGGGAGATGGCTACACCTTC	CAISESPQGDGYTF
14	TRBJ2-1	.	TRBV18	.	TGTGCCAGCTCACCGGCTAGCGAAAACAATGAGCAGTTCTTC	CASSPASENNEQFF
18	TRBJ2-3	.	TRBV7-9	TRBD2	TGTGCCAGCAGCTTATTTGGACTAGCGGATTCCATCTCAGATACGCAGTATTTT	CASSLFGLADSISDTQYF
18	TRBJ2-2	.	TRBV7-8	TRBD2	TGTGCCAGCAGCCTCAGGGAAGGGCGGGGGACGAACACCGGGGAGCTGTTTTTT	CASSLREGRGTNTGELFF
15	TRBJ1-5	.	TRBV6-5	TRBD1	TGTGCCAGCAGAGCTGACAGGGACCGCAATCAGCCCCAGCATTTT	CASRADRDRNQPQHF
14	TRBJ1-6	.	TRBV7-8	.	TGTGCCAGCAGCTTAGGGGGAGGGAATTCACCCCTCCACTTT	CASSLGGGNSPLHF
14	TRBJ2-2	.	TRBV7-7	.	TGTGCTAGCAGCTTAGGTCAGAACACCGGGGAGCTGTTTTTT	CASSLGQNTGELFF
17	TRBJ1-5	once	TRBV6-6	TRBD1	TGTGCCAGCAGTCGGTCGACAGGGGGAAATAGCAATCAGCCCCAGCATTTT	CASSRSTGGNSNQPQHF
14	TRBJ2-2	.	TRBV3-1/TRBV3-2	.	TGTGCCAGCAGCCGGTCCGGAGCGGCCGGGGAGCTGTTTTTT	CASSRSGAAGELFF
15	TRBJ1-2	.	TRBV15	.	TGTGCCACCAGCAGAGGCTTAGACGGGGGATATGGCTACACCTTC	CATSRGLDGGYGYTF
14	TRBJ1-1	.	TRBV10-3	TRBD1	TGTGCCATCAGGGGGGACAGGCTGAACACTGAAGCTTTCTTT	CAIRGDRLNTEAFF
18	TRBJ2-5	.	TRBV11-2	TRBD2	TGTGCCAGCAGCCTCCTGGGACTAGCGGGAGGGGTTCGGGAGACCCAGTACTTC	CASSLLGLAGGVRETQYF
13	TRBJ2-7	.	TRBV7-9	TRBD1	TGTGCCAGCAGAAGACAGGGGGCCTACGAGCAGTACTTC	CASRRQGAYEQYF
15	TRBJ2-1	.	TRBV27	TRBD1	TGTGCCAGCAGTTCTCCGGGACAGGGACGGGATGAGCAGTTCTTC	CASSSPGQGRDEQFF
16	TRBJ1-1	.	TRBV7-3	.	TGTGCCAGCAGCTCCGTAGTGGGGAGTTCGAACACTGAAGCTTTCTTT	CASSSVVGSSNTEAFF
14	TRBJ1-1	.	TRBV6-5	.	TGTGCCAGCAGTTACCCAGGGCCGGACACTGAAGCTTTCTTT	CASSYPGPDTEAFF
18	TRBJ2-3	.	TRBV6-2/TRBV6-3	TRBD2	TGTGCCAGCAGTGGCCCGACTAGCGGGAGGCCTATCACAGATACGCAGTATTTT	CASSGPTSGRPITDTQYF
13	TRBJ2-3	.	TRBV6-5	.	TGTGCACTCGCCCGCGGAGGCGGGGATACGCAGTATTTT	CALARGGGDTQYF
13	TRBJ1-2	.	TRBV10-3	TRBD1	TGTGCCATCAGTGATGACAGGGACTATGGCTACACCTTC	CAISDDRDYGYTF
15	TRBJ1-2	.	TRBV3-1/TRBV3-2	.	TGTGCCAGCAGCCAAAGGCACAGGGTGCTCGCTGGCTACACCTTC	CASSQRHRVLAGYTF
14	TRBJ2-7	.	TRBV18	TRBD1	TGTGCCAGCTCACCCGGGACAGGGTATGACGAGCAGTACTTC	CASSPGTGYDEQYF
13	TRBJ1-1	.	TRBV10-3	.	TGTGCCATCCAGTACAGTGATAGCACTGAAGCTTTCTTT	CAIQYSDSTEAFF
16	TRBJ2-1	.	TRBV5-6	TRBD1	TGTGCCAGCAGCTTGGCCGGGACAGGGGGTTACAATGAGCAGTTCTTC	CASSLAGTGGYNEQFF